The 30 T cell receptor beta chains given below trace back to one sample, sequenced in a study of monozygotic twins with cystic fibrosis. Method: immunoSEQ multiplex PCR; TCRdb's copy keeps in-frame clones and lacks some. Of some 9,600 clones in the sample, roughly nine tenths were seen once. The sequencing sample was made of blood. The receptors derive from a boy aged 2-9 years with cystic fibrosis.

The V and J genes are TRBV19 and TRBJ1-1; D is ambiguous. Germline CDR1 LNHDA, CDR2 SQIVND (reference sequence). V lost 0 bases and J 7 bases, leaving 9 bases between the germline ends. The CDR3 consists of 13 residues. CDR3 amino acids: CASSIDLEIEAFF. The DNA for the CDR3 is TGTGCCAGTAGTATAGATCTCGAAATTGAAGCTTTCTTT.

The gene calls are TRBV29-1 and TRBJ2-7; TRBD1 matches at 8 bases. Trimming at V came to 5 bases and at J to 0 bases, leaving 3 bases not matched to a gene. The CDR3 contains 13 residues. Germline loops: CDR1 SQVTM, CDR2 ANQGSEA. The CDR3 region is CSVRTGSSYEQYV. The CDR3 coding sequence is TGCAGCGTTCGGACAGGGAGCTCCTACGAGCAGTACGTC.

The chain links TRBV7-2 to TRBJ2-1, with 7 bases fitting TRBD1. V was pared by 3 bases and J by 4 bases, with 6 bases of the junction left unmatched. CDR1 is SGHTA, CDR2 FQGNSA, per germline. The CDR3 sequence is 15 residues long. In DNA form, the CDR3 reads TGTGCCAGCAGCTTTAGGACAGGTAATTACAATGAGCAGTTCTTC. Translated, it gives CASSFRTGNYNEQFF.

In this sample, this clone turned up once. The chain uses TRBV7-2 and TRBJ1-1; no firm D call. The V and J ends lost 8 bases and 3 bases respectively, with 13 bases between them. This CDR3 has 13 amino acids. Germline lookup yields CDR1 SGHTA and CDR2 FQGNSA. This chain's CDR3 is CASRKGSDTEAFF. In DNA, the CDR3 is TGTGCCAGCCGTAAGGGAAGTGACACTGAAGCTTTCTTT.

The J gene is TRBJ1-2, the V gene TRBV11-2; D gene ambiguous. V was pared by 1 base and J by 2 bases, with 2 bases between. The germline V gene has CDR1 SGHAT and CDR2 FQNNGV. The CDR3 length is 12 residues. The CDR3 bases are TGTGCCAGCAGCTTAGCAAACTATGGCTACACCTTC. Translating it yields CASSLANYGYTF.

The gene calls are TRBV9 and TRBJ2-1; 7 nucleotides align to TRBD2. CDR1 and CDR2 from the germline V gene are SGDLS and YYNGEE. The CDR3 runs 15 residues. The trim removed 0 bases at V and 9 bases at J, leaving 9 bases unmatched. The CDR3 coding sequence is TGTGCCAGCAGCGTAGAGTCTTCTAGCGGTGGTGAGCAGTTCTTC. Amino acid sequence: CASSVESSSGGEQFF.

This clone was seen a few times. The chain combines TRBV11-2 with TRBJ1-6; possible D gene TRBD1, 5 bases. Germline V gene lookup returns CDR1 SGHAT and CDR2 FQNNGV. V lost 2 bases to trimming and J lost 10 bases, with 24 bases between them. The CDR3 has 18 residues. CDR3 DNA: TGTGCCAGCAGCTTATTGCCACACACGGGACGGTTCCAGTCACCCCTCCACTTT. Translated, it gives CASSLLPHTGRFQSPLHF.

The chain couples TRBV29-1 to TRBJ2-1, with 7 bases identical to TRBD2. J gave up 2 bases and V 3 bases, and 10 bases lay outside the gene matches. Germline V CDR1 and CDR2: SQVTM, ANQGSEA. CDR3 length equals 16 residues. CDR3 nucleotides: TGCAGCGTTGATCCGGGTCGGGGGGTTACCTACAATGAGCAGTTCTTC. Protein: CSVDPGRGVTYNEQFF.

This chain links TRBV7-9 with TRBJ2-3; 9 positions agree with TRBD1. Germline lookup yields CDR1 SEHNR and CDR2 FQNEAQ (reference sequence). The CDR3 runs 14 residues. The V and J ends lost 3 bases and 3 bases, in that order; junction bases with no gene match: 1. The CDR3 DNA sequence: TGTGCCAGCAGCTTCGGACAGGGGACAGATACGCAGTATTTT. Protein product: CASSFGQGTDTQYF.

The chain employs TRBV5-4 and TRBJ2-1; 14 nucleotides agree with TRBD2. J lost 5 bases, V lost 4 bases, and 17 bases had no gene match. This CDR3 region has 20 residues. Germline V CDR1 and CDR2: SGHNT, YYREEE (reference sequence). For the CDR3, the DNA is TGTGCCAGCAGCCCCGCGCCGGGACTAGCGGGGGCTACGAGCAACAATGAGCAGTTCTTC. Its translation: CASSPAPGLAGATSNNEQFF.

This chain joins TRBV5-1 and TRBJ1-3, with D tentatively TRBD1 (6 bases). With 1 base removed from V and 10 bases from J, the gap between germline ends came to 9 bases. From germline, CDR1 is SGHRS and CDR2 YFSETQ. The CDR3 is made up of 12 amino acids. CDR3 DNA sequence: TGCGCCAGCAGCTTGACCGGGACAACCATATATTTT. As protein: CASSLTGTTIYF.

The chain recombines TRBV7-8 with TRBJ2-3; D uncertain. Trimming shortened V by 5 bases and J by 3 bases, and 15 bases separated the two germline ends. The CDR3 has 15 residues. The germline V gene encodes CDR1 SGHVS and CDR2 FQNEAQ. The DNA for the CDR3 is TGTGCCAGCAGCCACATGATATCGTCGACAGATACGCAGTATTTT. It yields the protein CASSHMISSTDTQYF.

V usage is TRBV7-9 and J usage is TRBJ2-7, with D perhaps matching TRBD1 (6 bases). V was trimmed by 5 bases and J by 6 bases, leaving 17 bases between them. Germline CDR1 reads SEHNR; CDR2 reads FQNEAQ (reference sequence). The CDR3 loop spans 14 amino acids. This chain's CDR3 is CASSPRPTGPEQYV. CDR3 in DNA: TGTGCCAGCAGCCCTCGACCCACAGGGCCCGAGCAGTACGTC.

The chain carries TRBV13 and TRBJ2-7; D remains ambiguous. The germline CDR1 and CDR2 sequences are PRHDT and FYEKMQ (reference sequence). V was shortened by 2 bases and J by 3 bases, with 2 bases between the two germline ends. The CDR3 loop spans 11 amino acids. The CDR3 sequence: CASSLNYEQYF. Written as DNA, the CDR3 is TGTGCCAGCAGCTTAAACTACGAGCAGTACTTC. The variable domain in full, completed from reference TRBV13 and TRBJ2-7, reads AAGVIQSPRHLIKEKRETATLKCYPIPRHDTVYWYQQGPGQDPQFLISFYEKMQSDKGSIPDRFSAQQFSDYHSELNMSSLELGDSALYFCASSLNYEQYFGPGTRLTVT.

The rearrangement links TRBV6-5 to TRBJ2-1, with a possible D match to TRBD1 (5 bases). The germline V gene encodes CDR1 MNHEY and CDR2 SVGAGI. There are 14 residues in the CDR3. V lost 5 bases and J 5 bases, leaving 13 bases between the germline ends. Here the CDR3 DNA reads TGTGCCAGCAGTCCAGCACAGGATAACAATGAGCAGTTCTTC. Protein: CASSPAQDNNEQFF.

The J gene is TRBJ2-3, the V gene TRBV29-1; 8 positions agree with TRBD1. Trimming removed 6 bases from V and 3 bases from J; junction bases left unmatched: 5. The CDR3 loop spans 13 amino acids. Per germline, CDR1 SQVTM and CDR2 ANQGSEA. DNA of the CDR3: TGCAGCGTGGGGAACAGGGGGACAGATACGCAGTATTTT. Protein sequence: CSVGNRGTDTQYF.

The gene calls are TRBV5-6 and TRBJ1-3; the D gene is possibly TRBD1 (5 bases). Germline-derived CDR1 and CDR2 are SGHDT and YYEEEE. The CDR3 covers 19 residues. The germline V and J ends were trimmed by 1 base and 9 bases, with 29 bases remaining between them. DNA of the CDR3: TGTGCCAGCAGCTTGCGGGGCCTTCTCATAAACACCCAGGCTGGCACCATATATTTT. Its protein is CASSLRGLLINTQAGTIYF.

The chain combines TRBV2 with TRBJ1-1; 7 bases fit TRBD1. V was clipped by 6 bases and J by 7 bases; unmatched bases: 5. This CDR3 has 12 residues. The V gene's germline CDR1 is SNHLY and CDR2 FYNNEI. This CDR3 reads CASSAGTDEAFF. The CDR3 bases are TGTGCCAGCAGCGCCGGGACAGATGAAGCTTTCTTT.

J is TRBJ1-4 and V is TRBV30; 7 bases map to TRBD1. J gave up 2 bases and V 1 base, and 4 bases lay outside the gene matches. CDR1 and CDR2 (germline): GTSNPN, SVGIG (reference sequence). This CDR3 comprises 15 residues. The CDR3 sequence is CAWSAQTGTNEKLFF. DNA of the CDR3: TGTGCCTGGAGTGCCCAGACAGGGACTAATGAAAAACTGTTTTTT.

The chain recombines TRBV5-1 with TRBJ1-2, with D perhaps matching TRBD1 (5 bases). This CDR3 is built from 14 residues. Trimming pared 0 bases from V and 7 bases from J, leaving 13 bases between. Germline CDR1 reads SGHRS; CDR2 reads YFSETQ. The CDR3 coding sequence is TGCGCCAGCAGCTTGGATGAGGGGTTCCCTGGCTACACCTTC. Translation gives CASSLDEGFPGYTF.

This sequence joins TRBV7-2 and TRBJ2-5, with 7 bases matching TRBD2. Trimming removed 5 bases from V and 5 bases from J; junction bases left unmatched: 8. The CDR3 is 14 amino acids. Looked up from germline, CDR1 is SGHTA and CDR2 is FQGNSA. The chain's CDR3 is CASSTSLGGETQYF. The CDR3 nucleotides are TGTGCCAGCAGCACTAGCTTGGGGGGGGAGACCCAGTACTTC.

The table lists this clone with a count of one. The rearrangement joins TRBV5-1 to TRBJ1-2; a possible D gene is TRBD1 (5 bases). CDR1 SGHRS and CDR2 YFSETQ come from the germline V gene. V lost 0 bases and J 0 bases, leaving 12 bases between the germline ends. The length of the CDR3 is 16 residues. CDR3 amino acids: CASSLVGGYANYGYTF. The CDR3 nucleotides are TGCGCCAGCAGCTTGGTTGGGGGGTATGCTAACTATGGCTACACCTTC.

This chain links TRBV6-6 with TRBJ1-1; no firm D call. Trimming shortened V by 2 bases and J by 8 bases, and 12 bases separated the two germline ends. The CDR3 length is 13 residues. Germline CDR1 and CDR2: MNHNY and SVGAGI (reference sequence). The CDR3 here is CASSYEVRSEAFF. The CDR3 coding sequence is TGTGCCAGCAGTTACGAAGTCAGATCCGAAGCTTTCTTT.

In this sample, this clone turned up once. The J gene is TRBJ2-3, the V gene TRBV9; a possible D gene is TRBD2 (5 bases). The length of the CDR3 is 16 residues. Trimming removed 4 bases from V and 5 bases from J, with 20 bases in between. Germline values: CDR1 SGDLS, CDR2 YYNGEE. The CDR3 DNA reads TGTGCCAGCAGCCCCCAGACTACCCTTCCGGGAGATACGCAGTATTTT. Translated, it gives CASSPQTTLPGDTQYF.

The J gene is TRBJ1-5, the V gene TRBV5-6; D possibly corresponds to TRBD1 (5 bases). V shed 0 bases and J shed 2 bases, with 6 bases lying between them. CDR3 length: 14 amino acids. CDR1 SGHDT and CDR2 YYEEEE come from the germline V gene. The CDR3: CASSLGQRNQPQHF. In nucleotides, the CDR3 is TGTGCCAGCAGCTTGGGACAGCGCAATCAGCCCCAGCATTTT. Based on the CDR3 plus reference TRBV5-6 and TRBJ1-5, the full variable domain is DAGVTQSPTHLIKTRGQQVTLRCSPKSGHDTVSWYQQALGQGPQFIFQYYEEEERQRGNFPDRFSGHQFPNYSSELNVNALLLGDSALYLCASSLGQRNQPQHFGDGTRLSIL.

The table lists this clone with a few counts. The CDR3 coding sequence is TGTGCCAGCCTCTCCCCGGTAGGGGGGAGCTACGAGCAGTACTTC. Protein product: CASLSPVGGSYEQYF. V and J are TRBV6-5 and TRBJ2-7; D tentatively fits TRBD1 or TRBD2 (6 bases each). The CDR3 sequence is 15 residues long. CDR1 is MNHEY, CDR2 SVGAGI, per germline. Trimming took 8 bases from V and 3 from J, leaving 20 bases between them.

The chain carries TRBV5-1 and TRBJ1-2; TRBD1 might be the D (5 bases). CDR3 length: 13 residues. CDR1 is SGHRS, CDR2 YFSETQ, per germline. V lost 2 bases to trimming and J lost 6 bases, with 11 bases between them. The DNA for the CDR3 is TGCGCCAGCAGCTTTGAGGACACACATGGCTACACCTTC. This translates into CASSFEDTHGYTF.

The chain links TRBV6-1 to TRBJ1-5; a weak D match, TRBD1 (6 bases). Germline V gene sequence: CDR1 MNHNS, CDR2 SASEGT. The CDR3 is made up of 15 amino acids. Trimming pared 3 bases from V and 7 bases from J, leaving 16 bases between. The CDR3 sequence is CASSDPNTGKQPQHF. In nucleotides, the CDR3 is TGTGCCAGCAGTGACCCTAACACAGGGAAACAGCCCCAGCATTTT.

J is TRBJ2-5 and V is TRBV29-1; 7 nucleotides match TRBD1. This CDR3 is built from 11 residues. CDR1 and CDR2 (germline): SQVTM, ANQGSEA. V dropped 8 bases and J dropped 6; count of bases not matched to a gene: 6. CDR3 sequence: CSPRQGQTQYF. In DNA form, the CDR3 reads TGCAGCCCCCGACAGGGCCAGACCCAGTACTTC.

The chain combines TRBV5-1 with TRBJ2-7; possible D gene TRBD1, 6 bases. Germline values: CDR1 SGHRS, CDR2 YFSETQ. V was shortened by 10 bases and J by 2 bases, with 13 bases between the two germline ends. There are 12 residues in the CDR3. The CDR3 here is CALGGQTYEQYF. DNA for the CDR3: TGCGCCCTCGGAGGACAGACCTACGAGCAGTACTTC.